A single sample gave rise to the 19 T cell receptor beta chains below, sequenced in a study of blood T cell repertoires in COVID-19. Repertoires were generated with immunoSEQ multiplex PCR, while TCRdb's copy carries only in-frame clones and drops some. This table has around 94,000 clones, 86% appearing once. The sample taken for sequencing was peripheral blood. All receptors derive from an older man with acute or convalescent COVID-19.

This chain links TRBV21-1 with TRBJ2-3; the tabulated D call, TRBD2, remains unverified against the DNA. TRBV21-1 is given as a pseudogene. The CDR3 runs to 14 residues. The CDR3 nucleotides read TGTGCCAGCAGCAATGCTGCCGGGGCAGATACGCAGTATTTT. Protein sequence: CASSNAAGADTQYF.

The rearrangement joins TRBV6-2 or TRBV6-3 to TRBJ2-7; a possible D gene is TRBD2 (6 bases). CDR1 is MNHEY and CDR2 is SVGEGT in the germline V gene. CDR3 length: 16 amino acids. V was pared by 0 bases and J by 4 bases, with 16 bases between. CDR3 sequence (DNA): TGTGCCAGCAGTTACTCTGCGGGGACCATTAGTTACGAGCAGTACTTC. Residues: CASSYSAGTISYEQYF.

This clone was seen a handful of times. This chain joins TRBV6-5 and TRBJ1-1, with D unresolved. In germline, CDR1 is MNHEY, CDR2 SVGAGI. The V end was cut by 4 bases, the J end by 3 bases, with 9 bases between. The CDR3 is made up of 13 amino acids. The CDR3 DNA sequence: TGTGCCAGCAGTTGGGCGGGAGACACTGAAGCTTTCTTT. This translates into CASSWAGDTEAFF.

The chain recombines TRBV28 with TRBJ2-1, with a weak D call TRBD2 (5 bases). The CDR3 has 16 amino acids. The ends were cut back, 7 bases at V and 2 bases at J, with 18 bases in the middle. CDR1 is MDHEN and CDR2 is SYDVKM in the germline V gene. The CDR3 DNA reads as TGTGCCAGCACCCTGGAAGGGAGAGGGACCTACAATGAGCAGTTCTTC. As protein: CASTLEGRGTYNEQFF.

V gene TRBV4-3 combines with J gene TRBJ2-1, with a tentative D call TRBD2 (6 bases). The ends were cut back, 3 bases at V and 3 bases at J, with 15 bases in the middle. Germline CDR1 reads LGHNA; CDR2 reads YSLEER. This CDR3 has 16 residues. The CDR3 protein is CASSQALAPIYNEQFF. DNA for the CDR3: TGCGCCAGCAGCCAGGCTCTAGCGCCTATCTACAATGAGCAGTTCTTC.

The chain has TRBV6-2 or TRBV6-3 and TRBJ2-7; 13 bases match TRBD2. Germline assignment: CDR1 MNHEY and CDR2 SVGEGT. This CDR3 contains 15 residues. V shed 4 bases, J shed 2 bases, and the junction held 2 bases outside the gene matches. The CDR3 nucleotides read TGTGCCAGCAGTTCGGGACTAGCGGGACCCTACGAGCAGTACTTC. It translates to CASSSGLAGPYEQYF.

The CDR3 DNA reads as TGCGCCAGCAGCATGGTGGGGAGCATGGACACCGGGGAGCTGTTTTTT. Its protein is CASSMVGSMDTGELFF. The chain links TRBV5-1 to TRBJ2-2; a possible D gene is TRBD2 (5 bases). The V end was cut by 4 bases, the J end by 3 bases, with 16 bases between. This CDR3 has 16 residues. Germline-derived CDR1 and CDR2 are SGHRS and YFSETQ.

This sequence joins TRBV6-1 and TRBJ2-1; unclear D gene. Germline V gene data show CDR1 as MNHNS and CDR2 as SASEGT. Trimming took off 2 bases at V and 8 bases at J, with 4 bases between the two ends. The CDR3 runs to 11 residues. CDR3 DNA: TGTGCCAGCAGTGAATCTCATGAGCAGTTCTTC. It translates to CASSESHEQFF.

V usage is TRBV5-6 and J usage is TRBJ2-5; D is uncertain. Germline V gives CDR1 SGHDT, CDR2 YYEEEE. V was clipped by 4 bases and J by 2 bases, with 15 bases between them. The CDR3 loop spans 15 amino acids. The CDR3: CASSLIGSRQETQYF. As DNA, the CDR3 is TGTGCCAGCAGCCTGATCGGGTCCAGACAAGAGACCCAGTACTTC.

This clone was seen once. The gene calls are TRBV11-2 and TRBJ2-3, with D possibly TRBD2 on 5 matching bases. Germline V CDR1 and CDR2: SGHAT, FQNNGV. This CDR3 has 14 amino acids. Between the trimmed V and J ends, which lost 0 bases and 4 bases, there was a span of 8 bases. In DNA, the CDR3 is TGTGCCAGCAGCTTAGACAGACTACCAGATACGCAGTATTTT. This codes for CASSLDRLPDTQYF.

CDR3 bases: TGTGCCAGTAGAGACGGGCAGGGCTATAACTATGGCTACACCTTC. Translating it yields CASRDGQGYNYGYTF. The chain employs TRBV19 and TRBJ1-2; tentatively, D is TRBD1 (5 bases). Trimming left V 6 bases short and J 1 base short, with 15 bases between. The CDR3 has 15 amino acids. CDR1 and CDR2 (germline): LNHDA, SQIVND (reference sequence).

V is TRBV3-1 (or the pseudogene TRBV3-2) and J is TRBJ1-2, with D uncertain. CDR3 length equals 15 residues. The V and J ends lost 3 bases and 6 bases respectively, with 17 bases between them. In germline, CDR1 is LGHDT, CDR2 YNNKEL (reference sequence). The CDR3 nucleotides are TGTGCCAGCAGCCACTGGGCCGGGGAGAAGGATGGCTACACCTTC. It encodes CASSHWAGEKDGYTF.

The V and J genes are TRBV28 and TRBJ1-5; 7 bases are a match to TRBD1. After removal of 8 bases from V and 0 bases from J, the junction contained 16 bases not matched to a gene. The CDR3 loop spans 18 amino acids. Germline CDR1 is MDHEN and CDR2 is SYDVKM. DNA for the CDR3: TGTGCCAGCGATGTCTCCGGGACAGCGAATTATAGCAATCAGCCCCAGCATTTT. Its protein product is CASDVSGTANYSNQPQHF.

The chain recombines TRBV5-4 with TRBJ2-4; D is unresolved. Trimming cost V 1 base and J 5 bases, with 7 bases left between them. The CDR3 totals 13 residues. Per the germline V gene, CDR1 is SGHNT and CDR2 is YYREEE (reference sequence). The chain's CDR3 is CASSLFLENIQYF. CDR3 DNA: TGTGCCAGCAGCTTGTTCCTAGAAAACATTCAGTACTTC.

The rearrangement links TRBV27 to TRBJ1-6; the D is unclear. The CDR3 is 16 amino acids. Looked up from germline, CDR1 is MNHEY and CDR2 is SMNVEV (reference sequence). Trimming removed 0 bases at V and 6 bases at J, with 12 bases between. CDR3 sequence: CASSLSLGILNSPLHF. The CDR3 coding sequence is TGTGCCAGCAGTTTATCACTGGGCATCCTTAATTCACCCCTCCACTTT.

The V gene is TRBV6-5, the J gene TRBJ2-2; a weak D match, TRBD2 (5 bases). The germline V and J ends were trimmed by 5 bases and 2 bases, with 9 bases remaining between them. Germline values: CDR1 MNHEY, CDR2 SVGAGI. The CDR3 totals 14 residues. The CDR3 is CASSRLTNTGELFF. In DNA, the CDR3 is TGTGCCAGCAGTCGACTAACTAACACCGGGGAGCTGTTTTTT.

The chain joins TRBV18 to TRBJ1-6; no reliable D call. Germline loops: CDR1 KGHSH, CDR2 LQKENI. The CDR3 consists of 12 residues. Trimming shortened V by 3 bases and J by 8 bases, and 5 bases separated the two germline ends. The CDR3 spells CASSPSDSPLHF. For the CDR3, the DNA is TGTGCCAGCTCACCGAGTGATTCACCCCTCCACTTT.

J is TRBJ2-3 and V is TRBV6-2 or TRBV6-3; a possible D gene is TRBD1 (5 bases). Germline V CDR1 and CDR2: MNHEY, SVGEGT. V lost 4 bases to trimming and J lost 3 bases, with 23 bases between them. The CDR3 has 18 residues. CDR3: CASSLRADTASRTDTQYF. The CDR3 bases are TGTGCCAGCAGTTTACGTGCGGACACGGCCTCGCGGACAGATACGCAGTATTTT.

This clone was observed once. V is TRBV19 and J is TRBJ2-3, with D tentatively TRBD1 (5 bases). The CDR3 consists of 14 residues. V lost 6 bases and J 4 bases, leaving 14 bases between the germline ends. Germline V gives CDR1 LNHDA, CDR2 SQIVND (reference sequence). Here the CDR3 DNA reads TGTGCCAGTAGCAGGGTCCCCCTGGCAGATACGCAGTATTTT. This translates into CASSRVPLADTQYF.